This entry lists 18 T cell receptor beta chains sequenced from one sample in a study of shared clonotypes between healthy human individuals. Assay: immunoSEQ multiplex PCR; the TCRdb copy retains only in-frame clones and omits some. The table lists 2 million to 2.5 million clones, 90% to 97% of them singletons. Sequencing used naive CD4+ T cells sorted from blood. Subset described: CD45RA+ positively selected. These receptors originate from a young man in good health.

The genes are TRBV2 and TRBJ2-7, with 7 nucleotides matching TRBD1. With V trimmed by 3 bases and J by 5 bases, 7 bases remained unmatched. The CDR3 consists of 14 residues. CDR1 SNHLY and CDR2 FYNNEI come from the germline V gene. CDR3 sequence (DNA): TGTGCCAGCAGTGACCTTCCACAGGGGCACGAGCAGTACTTC. Translated: CASSDLPQGHEQYF.

The CDR3 spells CASSVDRGNNSPLHF. The CDR3 DNA reads as TGCGCCAGCAGTGTAGACAGGGGGAATAATTCACCCCTCCACTTT. V and J are TRBV5-1 and TRBJ1-6; 9 nucleotides line up with TRBD1. V lost 5 bases and J lost 5; bases outside the gene matches: 5. Germline V gives CDR1 SGHRS, CDR2 YFSETQ. The CDR3 is 15 residues long.

The chain is built from TRBV7-2 and TRBJ2-3, with D unclear. This CDR3 is 16 amino acids long. Trimming removed 5 bases at V and 4 bases at J, with 19 bases between. Germline V lookup: CDR1 SGHTA, CDR2 FQGNSA. The chain's CDR3 is CASSRLGGPRSDTQYF. The CDR3 region has the DNA TGTGCCAGCAGCCGCCTTGGTGGGCCTCGCTCAGATACGCAGTATTTT.

In regard to this clone: This specimen includes other DNA sequences encoding the same CDR3. The chain joins TRBV11-2 to TRBJ2-7; tentative D call: TRBD2 (5 bases). The CDR3 runs to 14 residues. V was clipped by 3 bases and J by 0 bases, with 9 bases between them. Germline CDR1 is SGHAT and CDR2 is FQNNGV. The CDR3 nucleotides read TGTGCCAGCAGCTTCTCGGGGAGCTCCTACGAGCAGTACTTC. This encodes CASSFSGSSYEQYF.

This clone occurred a few times. The same CDR3 is also encoded by other DNA sequences in this sample. This rearrangement joins TRBV5-6 to TRBJ1-2; no clear D. CDR1 and CDR2 (germline): SGHDT, YYEEEE. CDR3 length equals 12 residues. V lost 0 bases to trimming and J lost 5 bases, with 5 bases between them. In DNA form, the CDR3 reads TGTGCCAGCAGCTTGGTCGGGTATGGCTACACCTTC. Protein: CASSLVGYGYTF.

CDR3: CASSFLTGEKLFF. The CDR3 region has the DNA TGCGCCAGCAGCTTCCTCACCGGGGAAAAACTGTTTTTT. This sequence joins TRBV5-1 and TRBJ1-4; D is ambiguous. CDR1 and CDR2 from the germline V gene are SGHRS and YFSETQ. Trimming shortened V by 2 bases and J by 8 bases, and 10 bases separated the two germline ends. The CDR3 is 13 amino acids. The full variable domain, in which reference TRBV5-1 and TRBJ1-4 provide the parts outside the CDR3, is KAGVTQTPRYLIKTRGQQVTLSCSPISGHRSVSWYQQTPGQGLQFLFEYFSETQRNKGNFPGRFSGRQFSNSRSEMNVSTLELGDSALYLCASSFLTGEKLFFGSGTQLSVL.

For this clone: At one end, the junction sequence differs from germline, possibly due to a read error. The DNA of the CDR3 is TGTGCCGGCAGCTTAAGCCAGGGGACAGATACGCAGTATTTT. Its translation is CAGSLSQGTDTQYF. The V and J genes are TRBV7-2 and TRBJ2-3; tentative D call: TRBD1 (6 bases). From germline, CDR1 is SGHTA and CDR2 FQGNSA. The CDR3 contains 14 residues.

The chain has TRBV25-1 and TRBJ1-2; maybe TRBD1 (6 bases). The germline V gene has CDR1 MGHDK and CDR2 SYGVNS. This CDR3 has 15 amino acids. The V end lost 3 bases, the J end lost 5 bases, and 16 bases lay between the germline ends. The CDR3 DNA follows: TGTGCCAGCAGTGAGATAAGGACAGACCAATATGGCTACACCTTC. Its translation: CASSEIRTDQYGYTF.

Regarding this clone: Distinct nucleotide sequences in the sample also encode this CDR3. The chain has TRBV15 and TRBJ2-5; a possible D gene is TRBD1 (7 bases). Germline CDR1 is LNHNV and CDR2 is YYDKDF (reference sequence). CDR3 length equals 14 residues. V dropped 0 bases and J dropped 5 bases, with 10 bases sitting between them. Here the CDR3 reads CATSRDAGGETQYF. DNA of the CDR3: TGTGCCACCAGCAGAGATGCAGGGGGGGAGACCCAGTACTTC.

The CDR3 region is CASSADRLTSYGYTF. CDR3 coding DNA: TGTGCCAGCAGCGCCGACCGTTTAACCTCCTATGGCTACACCTTC. The chain recombines TRBV7-2 with TRBJ1-2, with D hard to call. Trimming pared 5 bases from V and 4 bases from J, leaving 17 bases between. This CDR3 spans 15 amino acids. The germline gives CDR1 SGHTA, CDR2 FQGNSA. Complete variable domain (other parts from reference TRBV7-2 and TRBJ1-2): GAGVSQSPSNKVTEKGKDVELRCDPISGHTALYWYRQSLGQGLEFLIYFQGNSAPDKSGLPSDRFSAERTGGSVSTLTIQRTQQEDSAVYLCASSADRLTSYGYTFGSGTRLTVV.

The chain has TRBV28 and TRBJ1-4; D call uncertain. V shed 6 bases and J shed 8 bases, with 16 bases lying between them. This CDR3 contains 14 residues. The germline CDR1 and CDR2 sequences are MDHEN and SYDVKM. The CDR3 spells CASSQTTPREKLFF. The CDR3, as DNA: TGTGCCAGCAGCCAGACAACACCACGGGAAAAACTGTTTTTT. The whole variable domain, remainder taken from reference TRBV28 and TRBJ1-4, is DVKVTQSSRYLVKRTGEKVFLECVQDMDHENMFWYRQDPGLGLRLIYFSYDVKMKEKGDIPEGYSVSREKKERFSLILESASTNQTSMYLCASSQTTPREKLFFGSGTQLSVL.

This sequence joins TRBV7-9 and TRBJ2-7, with unresolved D. This CDR3 comprises 10 residues. Germline V gives CDR1 SEHNR, CDR2 FQNEAQ (reference sequence). V lost 7 bases and J 5 bases, leaving 6 bases between the germline ends. As DNA, the CDR3 is TGTGCCAGCAACCCGAACGAGCAGTACTTC. Its protein product is CASNPNEQYF.

The chain uses TRBV7-3 and TRBJ2-6; 9 bases match TRBD1. V was clipped by 8 bases and J by 0 bases; unmatched bases: 5. The CDR3 contains 16 residues. The germline gives CDR1 SGHTA, CDR2 FQGTGA. The CDR3 DNA follows: TGTGCCAGCGGGGACAGGGCGAACTCTGGGGCCAACGTCCTGACTTTC. Protein: CASGDRANSGANVLTF. Drawing the rest from reference TRBV7-3 and TRBJ2-6, the complete variable domain is GAGVSQTPSNKVTEKGKYVELRCDPISGHTALYWYRQSLGQGPEFLIYFQGTGAADDSGLPNDRFFAVRPEGSVSTLKIQRTERGDSAVYLCASGDRANSGANVLTFGAGSRLTVL.

The rearrangement joins TRBV11-3 to TRBJ2-7; the match to TRBD1 covers 7 bases. In germline, CDR1 is SGHNT, CDR2 YENEEA. The CDR3 has 13 amino acids. The V segment lost 5 bases and the J segment 3 bases; nucleotides outside the gene matches: 4. The CDR3 nucleotides read TGTGCCAGCAGCGCGGCAGGGGGCTACGAGCAGTACTTC. This codes for CASSAAGGYEQYF.

The J gene is TRBJ1-1, the V gene TRBV2; D is unclear. The germline V and J ends were trimmed by 5 bases and 1 base, with 11 bases remaining between them. Germline V gene lookup returns CDR1 SNHLY and CDR2 FYNNEI. This CDR3 region has 14 residues. The CDR3 DNA follows: TGTGCCAGCAGTATGCGTGTATCGAACACTGAAGCTTTCTTT. It encodes CASSMRVSNTEAFF.

In this sample, this clone turned up once. The rearrangement joins TRBV6-1 to TRBJ2-1, with TRBD2 matching 7 bases. There are 11 residues in the CDR3. Germline-derived CDR1 and CDR2 are MNHNS and SASEGT. Trimming cost V 11 bases and J 4 bases; bases outside gene matches: 2. CDR3 amino acids: CAAGGYNEQFF. The CDR3 nucleotides read TGTGCCGCCGGGGGGTACAATGAGCAGTTCTTC.

The chain employs TRBV2 and TRBJ1-2; TRBD1 might be the D (6 bases). Trimming stripped 3 bases from V and 6 bases from J, with 14 bases between. Germline assignment: CDR1 SNHLY and CDR2 FYNNEI. The CDR3 length is 14 residues. The CDR3 DNA reads as TGTGCCAGCAGTGATCAGGGGTTCGGGGATGGCTACACCTTC. It specifies CASSDQGFGDGYTF.

The rearrangement joins TRBV30 to TRBJ2-3; 11 bases fit TRBD2. Germline-derived CDR1 and CDR2 are GTSNPN and SVGIG (reference sequence). The CDR3 has 15 amino acids. J gave up 2 bases and V 3 bases, and 4 bases lay outside the gene matches. CDR3 sequence: CAWRTSGINTDTQYF. The CDR3 region has the DNA TGTGCCTGGAGGACTAGCGGGATAAACACAGATACGCAGTATTTT.